The 15 T cell receptor beta chains below were found in one sample sequenced in a study of kidney transplant recipient with SARS-CoV-2 infection. TCRdb redid the calling of the reads with MiXCR, one entry per CDR3 protein. This sample has roughly 230,000 distinct CDR3 sequences; more than 25% occur once, and the top ten carry roughly 7%. This material consisted of a blood sample, taken at baseline and on day 111 from a kidney transplant recipient. The receptors originated from a young adult male patient who had COVID-19 and was a kidney transplant recipient. Some of these T cells may belong to the graft donor.

Only a few counts were recorded for this clonotype. V gene TRBV19 combines with J gene TRBJ2-3; maybe TRBD2 (7 bases). The V gene lost 6 bases and the J gene lost 4 bases, with 17 bases spanning the gap. The CDR3 length is 15 residues. Germline lookup yields CDR1 LNHDA and CDR2 SQIVND (reference sequence). CDR3 sequence: CASRASGGGPDTQYF. The CDR3 region has the DNA TGTGCCAGTAGGGCCTCTGGGGGGGGGCCAGATACGCAGTATTTT.

This clonotype was recorded at least ten times. The chain employs TRBV3-1 and TRBJ2-5; D is unresolved. Germline V CDR1 and CDR2: LGHDT, YNNKEL (reference sequence). The CDR3 totals 17 residues. V lost 5 bases, J lost 5 bases, and 24 bases lay in between. The chain's CDR3 is CASSDSNPISFSETQYF. The DNA for the CDR3 is TGTGCCAGCAGCGACTCCAATCCCATTTCTTTCTCTGAGACCCAGTACTTC.

This clonotype was seen ten or more times. The J gene is TRBJ2-2, the V gene TRBV4-1; D possibly corresponds to TRBD1 (5 bases). This CDR3 region has 21 residues. Per the germline V gene, CDR1 is MGHRA and CDR2 is YSYEKL. Trimming removed 0 bases from V and 7 bases from J, with 30 bases in between. The CDR3 protein is CASSQDKLYPAKGRVGGELFF. Written as DNA, the CDR3 is TGCGCCAGCAGCCAAGATAAGTTATATCCGGCTAAGGGGCGCGTTGGCGGGGAGCTGTTTTTT.

Many counts were recorded for this clonotype. The chain joins TRBV7-6 to TRBJ2-2; no clear D. CDR3 length: 16 residues. Germline lookup yields CDR1 SGHVS and CDR2 FNYEAQ. V was clipped by 4 bases and J by 5 bases, with 17 bases between them. As DNA, the CDR3 is TGTGCCAGCAGCTCATCAAGCCTTCGTGGGACCGGGGAGCTGTTTTTT. It translates to CASSSSSLRGTGELFF.

Comment on this clonotype: A much more abundant neighbour one base away suggests this may be a read error. This CDR3 is missing its conserved last phenylalanine or tryptophan, likely due to a read error. This chain connects TRBV29-1 to TRBJ1-5; no definite D call. Germline CDR1 SQVTM, CDR2 ANQGSEA. V lost 4 bases and J 4 bases, leaving 8 bases between the germline ends. CDR3 length: 12 residues. The CDR3 region has the DNA TGCAGCGTTGCAGACCAAAATCAGCCCCAGCATTCT. Translating it yields CSVADQNQPQHS.

A word on this clonotype: This may arise from a read error, as a much more abundant clone is one base away. V gene TRBV19 combines with J gene TRBJ1-1; D might be TRBD1 (6 bases). The V and J ends lost 11 bases and 5 bases respectively, with 18 bases between them. Germline lookup yields CDR1 LNHDA and CDR2 SQIVND (reference sequence). The CDR3 consists of 13 residues. CDR3 DNA sequence: TGTGCCGGTACCATGGGGGGGCAGACTGAAGCTTTCTTT. As protein: CAGTMGGQTEAFF.

This clonotype was picked up many times. The chain links TRBV7-8 to TRBJ1-2; no reliable D call. From germline, CDR1 is SGHVS and CDR2 FQNEAQ. V lost 5 bases and J lost 4, with 23 bases in between. CDR3 length: 17 amino acids. CDR3 sequence reads: CASSNSPFTRKTYGYTF. The CDR3 DNA follows: TGTGCCAGCAGCAATTCGCCGTTTACCCGAAAGACCTATGGCTACACCTTC.

This clonotype was counted ten times or more. This rearrangement joins TRBV23-1 to TRBJ1-2; D is undetermined. TRBV23-1 falls under the ORF class, with uncertain function. This CDR3 region has 17 residues. V was shortened by 5 bases and J by 4 bases, with 23 bases between the two germline ends. The CDR3 nucleotides read TGCGCCAGCAGTTGTTCGATGCTACGCAGAAAGACCTATGGCTACACCTTC. Translating gives CASSCSMLRRKTYGYTF.

This clonotype has ten or more counts. V usage is TRBV10-1 and J usage is TRBJ2-3, with 7 bases identical to TRBD2. Germline-derived CDR1 and CDR2 are WNHNN and SYGVQD (reference sequence). Losses at the gene ends were 2 bases for V and 4 bases for J; bases not matched to a gene: 3. The CDR3 loop spans 14 amino acids. The CDR3 nucleotides are TGCGCCAGCAGTGAGAGCGGGACCGCAGATACGCAGTATTTT. Translating it yields CASSESGTADTQYF.

The chain carries TRBV10-3 and TRBJ1-1; D uncertain. The CDR3 contains 13 residues. The germline gives CDR1 ENHRY, CDR2 SYGVKD. Trimming pared 10 bases from V and 6 bases from J, leaving 18 bases between. The CDR3 coding sequence is TGTGCCACTGCGGCTCAGGAGTACGCTGAAGCTTTCTTT. Translated, it gives CATAAQEYAEAFF.

This clonotype showed up many times. This chain joins TRBV7-6 and TRBJ2-5; 8 bases fit TRBD2. V lost 5 bases, J lost 3 bases, and 8 bases stayed unmatched. This CDR3 is 15 amino acids long. CDR1 is SGHVS, CDR2 FNYEAQ, per germline. CDR3 DNA sequence: TGTGCCAGCAGCCTGAGTCCGGGGGGGAAAGAGACCCAGTACTTC. It specifies CASSLSPGGKETQYF.

As regards this clonotype: This may be a read error: a much more frequent sequence differs by one nucleotide. V and J are TRBV9 and TRBJ1-2; tentative D call: TRBD1 (6 bases). There are 12 residues in the CDR3. CDR1 and CDR2 (germline): SGDLS, YYNGEE. The CDR3 sequence: CASGVAGDGYTF. Here the CDR3 DNA reads TGTGCCAGCGGCGTAGCAGGGGATGGCTACACCTTC.

This clonotype was detected many times. V gene TRBV18 combines with J gene TRBJ1-2; the D gene is possibly TRBD1 (5 bases). This CDR3 is 13 amino acids long. Germline lookup yields CDR1 KGHSH and CDR2 LQKENI. Trimming stripped 3 bases from V and 4 bases from J, with 9 bases between. The CDR3 DNA is TGTGCCAGCTCACCCCAGGGTGTCTATGGCTACACCTTC. Translated: CASSPQGVYGYTF. Complete variable domain (other parts from reference TRBV18 and TRBJ1-2): NAGVMQNPRHLVRRRGQEARLRCSPMKGHSHVYWYRQLPEEGLKFMVYLQKENIIDESGMPKERFSAEFPKEGPSILRIQQVVRGDSAAYFCASSPQGVYGYTFGSGTRLTVV.

This clonotype has ten or more counts. The chain uses TRBV4-1 and TRBJ2-7; tentatively, D is TRBD2 (5 bases). The CDR3 spans 14 residues. V was trimmed by 1 base and J by 3 bases, leaving 10 bases between them. Germline V gene lookup returns CDR1 MGHRA and CDR2 YSYEKL. DNA of the CDR3: TGCGCCAGCAGCCAAGGGACTTACAACTACGAGCAGTACTTC. It codes for CASSQGTYNYEQYF.

Regarding this clonotype: A much larger clone sits a single nucleotide away, making a read error possible. V is TRBV24-1 and J is TRBJ2-3; 11 positions match TRBD1. This CDR3 has 16 amino acids. V gave up 4 bases and J gave up 6 bases; unmatched junction bases: 8. Germline CDR1 and CDR2: KGHDR and SFDVKD. The CDR3 DNA sequence: TGTGCCACCAGTGAAGAGGACAGGGGGCAGTCTGATACGCAGTATTTT. It is translated as CATSEEDRGQSDTQYF.